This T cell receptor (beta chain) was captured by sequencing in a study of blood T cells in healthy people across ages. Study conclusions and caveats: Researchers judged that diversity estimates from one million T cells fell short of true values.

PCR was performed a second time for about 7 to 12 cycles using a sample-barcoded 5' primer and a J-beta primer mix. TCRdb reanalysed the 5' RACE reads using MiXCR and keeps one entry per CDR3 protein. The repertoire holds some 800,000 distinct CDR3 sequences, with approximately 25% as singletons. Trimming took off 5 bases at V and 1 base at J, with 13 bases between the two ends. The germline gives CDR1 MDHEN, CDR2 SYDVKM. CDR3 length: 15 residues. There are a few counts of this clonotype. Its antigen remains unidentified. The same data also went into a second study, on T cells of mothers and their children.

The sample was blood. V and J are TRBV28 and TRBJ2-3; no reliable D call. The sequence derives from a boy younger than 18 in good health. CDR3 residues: CASSAPTAGTDTQYF. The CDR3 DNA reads TGTGCCAGCAGTGCACCGACGGCTGGCACAGATACGCAGTATTTT.